What follows are 18 T cell receptor beta chains derived from one specimen sequenced in a study of graft-versus-host responses after intestinal transplantation. TCRdb's table, derived via immunoSEQ multiplex PCR, lists solely in-frame clones and lacks some. Of about 29,000 clones in the sample, 80% were seen once. Graft material was processed, releasing intraepithelial and lamina propria lymphocytes. This sample comprised ileum tissue, obtained 98 days after intestinal transplantation. These receptor sequences come from a human patient who received an intestinal transplant, so some T cells may come from the graft donor.

The V gene is TRBV6-5, the J gene TRBJ1-1, with D possibly matching TRBD1 (5 bases). V lost 7 bases and J 4 bases, leaving 16 bases between the germline ends. This CDR3 comprises 14 residues. CDR1 and CDR2 (germline): MNHEY, SVGAGI. The CDR3 loop reads CASTWGGGPTEAFF. CDR3 coding DNA: TGTGCCAGCACTTGGGGGGGAGGGCCCACTGAAGCTTTCTTT.

This clone was recorded only once. The chain has TRBV7-6 and TRBJ1-1; possible D gene TRBD1, 5 bases. CDR3 length: 15 amino acids. Germline assignment: CDR1 SGHVS and CDR2 FNYEAQ. V gave up 7 bases and J gave up 3 bases, with 18 bases separating them. CDR3 in DNA: TGTGCCAGCATCGACTTGGGTATGGGGGACACTGAAGCTTTCTTT. It translates to CASIDLGMGDTEAFF.

A remark on this clone: Within the sample, other DNA sequences also encode this same CDR3. DNA of the CDR3: TGTGCCAGCAGCCTAGGGGGGGTGAACACTGAAGCTTTCTTT. Translation gives CASSLGGVNTEAFF. V and J are TRBV7-6 and TRBJ1-1, with D perhaps TRBD1 (6 bases). Germline V gene sequence: CDR1 SGHVS, CDR2 FNYEAQ. Trimming cost V 5 bases and J 0 bases, with 10 bases left between them. The CDR3 runs to 14 residues.

V and J are TRBV7-9 and TRBJ1-1; no firm D call. Germline V gene data show CDR1 as SEHNR and CDR2 as FQNEAQ (reference sequence). The CDR3 has 12 amino acids. Trimming stripped 1 base from V and 10 bases from J, with 10 bases between. CDR3 nucleotides: TGTGCCAGCAGCTTAGAGAGGAGTGGAGCTTTCTTT. Translated: CASSLERSGAFF.

This chain connects TRBV6-6 to TRBJ1-6; D gene unclear. CDR1 is MNHNY, CDR2 SVGAGI, per germline (reference sequence). The V end lost 5 bases, the J end lost 0 bases, and 5 bases lay between the germline ends. The CDR3 is made up of 14 amino acids. CDR3 region: CASSDNSYNSPLHF. CDR3 DNA: TGTGCCAGCAGTGACAACTCCTATAATTCACCCCTCCACTTT.

A single count supports this clone. The genes are TRBV5-4 and TRBJ2-7, with D unresolved. The CDR3 extends over 15 amino acids. Looked up from germline, CDR1 is SGHNT and CDR2 is YYREEE (reference sequence). Trimming took 4 bases from V and 4 from J, leaving 18 bases between them. The CDR3: CASSVPGEWPYEQYF. The CDR3 DNA is TGTGCCAGCAGCGTGCCCGGTGAGTGGCCTTACGAGCAGTACTTC.

This chain uses TRBV4-1 with TRBJ2-1, with D perhaps given as TRBD1 or TRBD2 (6 bases each). V was clipped by 4 bases and J by 5 bases, with 15 bases between them. CDR1 MGHRA and CDR2 YSYEKL come from the germline V gene. The CDR3 length is 15 residues. In nucleotides, the CDR3 is TGCGCCAGCAGCCCACTCGGGGGCCGAAACAATGAGCAGTTCTTC. It specifies CASSPLGGRNNEQFF.

The chain carries TRBV5-6 and TRBJ1-2; 7 nucleotides align to TRBD1. The ends lost 2 bases at V and 6 bases at J; junction bases unmatched: 4. Per germline, CDR1 SGHDT and CDR2 YYEEEE. The CDR3 runs to 13 residues. DNA for the CDR3: TGTGCCAGCAGCTTTTTAACAGGGGATGGCTACACCTTC. As protein: CASSFLTGDGYTF.

This CDR3 reads CAWSVVISGTVPPLHF. The DNA for the CDR3 is TGTGCCTGGAGTGTAGTCATTAGTGGGACAGTACCACCCCTCCACTTT. V gene TRBV30 combines with J gene TRBJ1-6; 7 positions match TRBD1. Germline V lookup: CDR1 GTSNPN, CDR2 SVGIG (reference sequence). V was pared by 0 bases and J by 11 bases, with 13 bases of the junction left unmatched. CDR3 length: 16 amino acids.

The CDR3, as DNA: TGTGCCAGCAGCTACCCCCGGGGGGCCCCGCAGTATTTT. This codes for CASSYPRGAPQYF. The chain links TRBV7-2 to TRBJ2-3; D perhaps matches TRBD2 (7 bases). V was clipped by 4 bases and J by 10 bases, with 15 bases between them. CDR3 length equals 13 residues. The germline CDR1 and CDR2 sequences are SGHTA and FQGNSA.

The J gene is TRBJ2-7, the V gene TRBV10-2; TRBD2 might be the D (6 bases). Trimming took off 7 bases at V and 0 bases at J, with 13 bases between the two ends. The CDR3 is made up of 14 amino acids. The germline gives CDR1 WSHSY, CDR2 SAAADI. The CDR3 is CASTNLASSYEQYF. The CDR3 region has the DNA TGCGCCAGCACGAATCTAGCGTCCTCCTACGAGCAGTACTTC.

There are a few counts of this clone. The chain is built from TRBV6-1 and TRBJ2-1, with D hard to call. The germline CDR1 and CDR2 sequences are MNHNS and SASEGT. Trimming took 3 bases from V and 8 from J, leaving 14 bases between them. This CDR3 spans 14 amino acids. The CDR3 nucleotides are TGTGCCAGCAGTGACCGGCGGTTATCGGATGAGCAGTTCTTC. Its protein is CASSDRRLSDEQFF.

This clone was seen just once. The chain links TRBV6-1 to TRBJ2-5; 11 nucleotides match TRBD2. Germline values: CDR1 MNHNS, CDR2 SASEGT. The CDR3 spans 15 residues. V dropped 5 bases and J dropped 4; count of bases not matched to a gene: 6. The CDR3 DNA reads as TGTGCCAGCAGTACTAGCGGGAGCTGGCTAGAGACCCAGTACTTC. Its translation is CASSTSGSWLETQYF.

This clone has only a few counts. V usage is TRBV6-1 and J usage is TRBJ1-2; D is ambiguous. Per the germline V gene, CDR1 is MNHNS and CDR2 is SASEGT. The V gene lost 5 bases and the J gene lost 6 bases, with 16 bases spanning the gap. CDR3 length: 14 amino acids. CDR3 region: CASSSLFDLDGYTF. DNA for the CDR3: TGTGCCAGCAGTTCATTGTTTGATTTAGATGGCTACACCTTC.

The chain has TRBV28 and TRBJ1-2, with D maybe TRBD1 (6 bases). The germline V and J ends were trimmed by 10 bases and 8 bases, with 23 bases remaining between them. CDR1 MDHEN and CDR2 SYDVKM come from the germline V gene. CDR3 size: 14 residues. The CDR3 DNA reads TGTGCCACAGGCGTGGCAGGGGTTATGAAGGGCTACACCTTC. Amino acids: CATGVAGVMKGYTF.

The rearrangement uses TRBV2 and TRBJ2-7; D remains unclear. The CDR3 is made up of 13 amino acids. Germline values: CDR1 SNHLY, CDR2 FYNNEI. The V and J ends lost 8 bases and 2 bases respectively, with 13 bases between them. CDR3 sequence reads: CASLPDFAYEQYF. In nucleotides, the CDR3 is TGTGCCAGCCTTCCCGACTTCGCCTACGAGCAGTACTTC.

This clone was seen a single time. The rearrangement joins TRBV4-1 to TRBJ1-5; D might be TRBD1 (5 bases). The CDR3 totals 14 residues. Trimming took off 2 bases at V and 5 bases at J, with 10 bases between the two ends. Germline assignment: CDR1 MGHRA and CDR2 YSYEKL. The CDR3: CASSQLRGDQPQHF. CDR3 bases: TGCGCCAGCAGCCAATTGAGGGGTGATCAGCCCCAGCATTTT.

The DNA for the CDR3 is TGTGCCAGCAGCTCAGGGCGCCGTTCGGCTGAAGCTTTCTTT. Its translation: CASSSGRRSAEAFF. The chain combines TRBV7-8 with TRBJ1-1; maybe TRBD1 (5 bases). The CDR3 length is 14 residues. In germline, CDR1 is SGHVS, CDR2 FQNEAQ. Trimming left V 4 bases short and J 6 bases short, with 15 bases between.